The 21 T cell receptor beta chains presented below share a single source sample, sequenced in a study of T cell responses to AZD1222 COVID-19 vaccine (dated by TCRdb to the early 2020s). The time point label corresponds to: baseline before first vaccination. What the treatment or condition label conveys for this sample: meningococcal conjugate vaccine given as trial control. Library prep was done by the immunoSEQ multiplex PCR assay. TCRdb took this table from immuneACCESS and kept in-frame rearrangements with V and J called. Such tables lack part of the clones; where checked against another copy, unresolved V genes explain under half of the gap, and the rest is unexplained. This sample comprises fewer than 85,000 clones, under 95% of them detected only once. The biggest ten clones account for approximately 6.6% of the sample. This sample comprised peripheral blood, obtained on day 0 of MenACWY control vaccination. These receptors came from an adult in good health.

The V gene is TRBV28, the J gene TRBJ2-1; TRBD1 aligns across 8 bases. The germline V gene has CDR1 MDHEN and CDR2 SYDVKM. The CDR3 is 14 amino acids. The J segment lost 4 bases and the V segment lost 7 bases, leaving 6 bases of the junction unmatched. The CDR3 loop reads CASISTGGYNEQFF. For the CDR3, the DNA is TGTGCCAGCATCTCCACAGGGGGTTACAATGAGCAGTTCTTC.

The CDR3, as DNA: TGTGCCAGCAGTTATACAGGGGACACTGAAGCTTTCTTT. Translation: CASSYTGDTEAFF. The rearrangement links TRBV12-3 or TRBV12-4 to TRBJ1-1; TRBD1 matches 7 bases. The CDR3 runs 13 residues. After removal of 4 bases from V and 3 bases from J, the junction contained 2 bases not matched to a gene.

The chain recombines TRBV10-3 with TRBJ2-2; D is unresolved. This CDR3 is built from 12 residues. Trimming cost V 6 bases and J 5 bases, with 7 bases left between them. Germline V CDR1 and CDR2: ENHRY, SYGVKD. Here the CDR3 reads CAIRDETGELFF. DNA of the CDR3: TGTGCCATCAGGGACGAAACCGGGGAGCTGTTTTTT.

The chain carries TRBV3-1 (or the pseudogene TRBV3-2) and TRBJ2-7; D tentatively fits TRBD1 or TRBD2 (5 bases each). CDR1 LGHDT and CDR2 YNNKEL come from the germline V gene (reference sequence). The length of the CDR3 is 13 residues. V shed 0 bases and J shed 7 bases, with 10 bases lying between them. This chain's CDR3 is CASSQEGVREQYF. CDR3 coding DNA: TGTGCCAGCAGCCAAGAGGGGGTGAGAGAGCAGTACTTC.

The chain has TRBV7-2 and TRBJ2-7; D possibly matches TRBD1 or TRBD2 (5 bases each). The CDR3 is made up of 12 amino acids. Trimming took off 5 bases at V and 4 bases at J, with 9 bases between the two ends. Germline assignment: CDR1 SGHTA and CDR2 FQGNSA. The CDR3 reads CASSGWGYEQYF. The CDR3 DNA follows: TGTGCCAGCAGCGGATGGGGGTACGAGCAGTACTTC.

The chain has TRBV7-6 and TRBJ2-1; TRBD2 agrees at 8 bases. V dropped 5 bases and J dropped 5; count of bases not matched to a gene: 8. In germline, CDR1 is SGHVS, CDR2 FNYEAQ. CDR3 size: 15 residues. Here the CDR3 reads CASSPPGLDHNEQFF. The CDR3 nucleotides are TGTGCCAGCAGCCCACCGGGACTAGACCACAATGAGCAGTTCTTC.

The V gene is TRBV7-3, the J gene TRBJ2-3, with TRBD2 matching 11 bases. Germline CDR1 and CDR2: SGHTA and FQGTGA. Trimming took 5 bases from V and 5 from J; bases not matched to a gene: 6. The CDR3 length is 15 residues. For the CDR3, the DNA is TGTGCCAGCAGCGCAGCCGGGACTAGCGGAGATACGCAGTATTTT. This translates into CASSAAGTSGDTQYF. The whole variable domain, remainder taken from reference TRBV7-3 and TRBJ2-3, is GAGVSQTPSNKVTEKGKYVELRCDPISGHTALYWYRQSLGQGPEFLIYFQGTGAADDSGLPNDRFFAVRPEGSVSTLKIQRTERGDSAVYLCASSAAGTSGDTQYFGPGTRLTVL.

The chain has TRBV29-1 and TRBJ2-1; no definite D call. The CDR3 sequence is 13 residues long. Deletions cut 6 bases from V and 6 bases from J, with 15 bases between. The germline V gene has CDR1 SQVTM and CDR2 ANQGSEA. As DNA, the CDR3 is TGCAGCGTCGAGAGCCCGATTGGCAATGAGCAGTTCTTC. Protein sequence: CSVESPIGNEQFF.

The sample holds one count of this clone. The CDR3 nucleotides read TGTGCCAGCAGTCACCAGATACTCCGGGACTACGAGCAGTACTTC. It codes for CASSHQILRDYEQYF. This chain joins TRBV6-2 or TRBV6-3 and TRBJ2-7, with D possibly matching TRBD2 (5 bases). Per the germline V gene, CDR1 is MNHEY and CDR2 is SVGEGT. V lost 5 bases and J 3 bases, leaving 17 bases between the germline ends. The CDR3 sequence is 15 residues long.

The CDR3 region has the DNA TGTGCCAGCAGCTTAGAGAGTGGTCGCGGTAGAGCGGCGCAGTATTTT. This encodes CASSLESGRGRAAQYF. The chain couples TRBV7-2 to TRBJ2-3; the D gene is possibly TRBD2 (5 bases). The CDR3 length is 16 residues. The germline V and J ends were trimmed by 1 base and 10 bases, with 21 bases remaining between them. Germline CDR1 SGHTA, CDR2 FQGNSA.

In DNA, the CDR3 is TGCAGCGTTGCTATGACAAGCGGGACCCAGTACTTC. It encodes CSVAMTSGTQYF. This chain uses TRBV29-1 with TRBJ2-5; maybe TRBD2 (5 bases). The CDR3 extends over 12 amino acids. Trimming removed 4 bases from V and 7 bases from J, with 13 bases in between. Germline lookup yields CDR1 SQVTM and CDR2 ANQGSEA.

V gene TRBV27 combines with J gene TRBJ2-2, with 10 positions matching TRBD2. The CDR3 has 14 amino acids. Germline assignment: CDR1 MNHEY and CDR2 SMNVEV (reference sequence). The V gene end was trimmed by 6 bases and the J gene end by 5 bases; junction bases not matched to a gene: 3. CDR3 DNA sequence: TGTGCCAGCAGGCTAGCGGGAGATACCGGGGAGCTGTTTTTT. It is translated as CASRLAGDTGELFF.

This clone was counted only a few times. The rearrangement links TRBV5-4 to TRBJ2-7; D call uncertain. The CDR3 spans 14 residues. Germline V gene sequence: CDR1 SGHNT, CDR2 YYREEE (reference sequence). The V and J ends lost 4 bases and 2 bases respectively, with 13 bases between them. CDR3 protein: CASSPDSRTYEQYF. DNA of the CDR3: TGTGCCAGCAGCCCCGACTCGCGGACCTACGAGCAGTACTTC.

This clone is a singleton in its sample. J is TRBJ1-6 and V is TRBV25-1; 7 bases are a match to TRBD1. There are 14 residues in the CDR3. CDR1 is MGHDK and CDR2 is SYGVNS in the germline V gene. J was trimmed by 9 bases and V by 3 bases; bases with no gene match: 5. CDR3 sequence (DNA): TGTGCCAGCAGTGACACAGGGGTGGCTTCACCCCTCCACTTT. It translates to CASSDTGVASPLHF. The variable domain in full, with the rest retrieved from reference TRBV25-1 and TRBJ1-6, is EADIYQTPRYLVIGTGKKITLECSQTMGHDKMYWYQQDPGMELHLIHYSYGVNSTEKGDLSSESTVSRIRTEHFPLTLESARPSHTSQYLCASSDTGVASPLHFGNGTRLTVT.

The rearrangement uses TRBV6-1 and TRBJ2-5; D gene uncertain. Germline loops: CDR1 MNHNS, CDR2 SASEGT. The CDR3 loop spans 14 amino acids. V shed 3 bases and J shed 0 bases, with 8 bases lying between them. In DNA, the CDR3 is TGTGCCAGCAGTGACCGCGCCTACCAAGAGACCCAGTACTTC. Residues: CASSDRAYQETQYF.

Here the CDR3 DNA reads TGCAGCGTTACCGGGATGGGACTAGCGGGAACGGACGAGCAGTACTTC. Its translation is CSVTGMGLAGTDEQYF. The chain recombines TRBV29-1 with TRBJ2-7; 13 nucleotides match TRBD2. The CDR3 contains 16 residues. The V gene end was trimmed by 5 bases and the J gene end by 5 bases; junction bases not matched to a gene: 12. Germline CDR1 SQVTM, CDR2 ANQGSEA.

The CDR3 region has the DNA TGTGCCAGCAGCGGGTCGGAGAGTCTTACTAACTACGAGCAGTACTTC. Translation gives CASSGSESLTNYEQYF. V and J are TRBV7-9 and TRBJ2-7; D gene unclear. V shed 5 bases and J shed 3 bases, with 20 bases lying between them. Germline V gene lookup returns CDR1 SEHNR and CDR2 FQNEAQ (reference sequence). The CDR3 consists of 16 residues.

V usage is TRBV28 and J usage is TRBJ1-2; 10 bases line up with TRBD1. Per the germline V gene, CDR1 is MDHEN and CDR2 is SYDVKM. V lost 3 bases and J lost 6; bases outside the gene matches: 4. CDR3 size: 14 residues. This chain's CDR3 is CASSFTGTGDGYTF. In DNA, the CDR3 is TGTGCCAGCAGTTTCACCGGGACAGGGGATGGCTACACCTTC.

A note on this clone: One end of the junction varies from germline; a read error may be responsible. The chain combines TRBV19 with TRBJ1-2; D is ambiguous. Germline V gene data show CDR1 as LNHDA and CDR2 as SQIVND (reference sequence). The CDR3 has 12 amino acids. The CDR3 region has the DNA TGTGCAAGTAGTATAACGGACTATGGCTACACCTTC. This sequence encodes CASSITDYGYTF.

The rearrangement uses TRBV28 and TRBJ1-4; D possibly corresponds to TRBD1 (5 bases). With 7 bases removed from V and 11 bases from J, the gap between germline ends came to 17 bases. The CDR3 totals 13 residues. CDR1 and CDR2 from the germline V gene are MDHEN and SYDVKM. The CDR3 reads CASIGAHGGKLFF. DNA for the CDR3: TGTGCCAGCATAGGTGCCCACGGGGGGAAACTGTTTTTT.

Comments on this clone: One end of the junction varies from germline; a read error may be responsible. The V gene is TRBV7-2, the J gene TRBJ2-4, with 10 bases fitting TRBD1. CDR1 is SGHTA and CDR2 is FQGNSA in the germline V gene. CDR3 length equals 13 residues. The CDR3 here is CASSLSFGDRGHF. Here the CDR3 DNA reads TGTGCCAGCAGCTTAAGTTTCGGAGACAGGGGGCACTTC.